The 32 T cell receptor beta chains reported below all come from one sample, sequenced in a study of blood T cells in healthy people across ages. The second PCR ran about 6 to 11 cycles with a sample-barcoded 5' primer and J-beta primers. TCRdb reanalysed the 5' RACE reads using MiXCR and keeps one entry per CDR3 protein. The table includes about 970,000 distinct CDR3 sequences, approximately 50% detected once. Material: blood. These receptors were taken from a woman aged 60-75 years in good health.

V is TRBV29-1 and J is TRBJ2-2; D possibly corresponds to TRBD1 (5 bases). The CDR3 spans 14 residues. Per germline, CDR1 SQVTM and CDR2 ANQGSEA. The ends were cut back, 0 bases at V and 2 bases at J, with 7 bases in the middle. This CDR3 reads CSVEEGLNTGELFF. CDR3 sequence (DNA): TGCAGCGTTGAAGAGGGGCTCAACACCGGGGAGCTGTTTTTT.

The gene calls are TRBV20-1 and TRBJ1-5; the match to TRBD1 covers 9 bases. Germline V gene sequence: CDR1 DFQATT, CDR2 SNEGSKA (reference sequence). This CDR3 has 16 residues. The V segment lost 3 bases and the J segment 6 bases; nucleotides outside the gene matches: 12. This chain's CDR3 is CSARSGTGRHGQPQHF. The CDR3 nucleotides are TGCAGTGCTAGGTCCGGGACAGGGCGCCATGGTCAGCCCCAGCATTTT.

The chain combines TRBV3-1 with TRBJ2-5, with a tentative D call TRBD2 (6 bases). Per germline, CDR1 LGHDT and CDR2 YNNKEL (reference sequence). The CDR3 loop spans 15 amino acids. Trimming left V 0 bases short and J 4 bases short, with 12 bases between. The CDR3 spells CASSQDPGLLETQYF. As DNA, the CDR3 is TGTGCCAGCAGCCAAGATCCGGGACTTTTAGAGACCCAGTACTTC.

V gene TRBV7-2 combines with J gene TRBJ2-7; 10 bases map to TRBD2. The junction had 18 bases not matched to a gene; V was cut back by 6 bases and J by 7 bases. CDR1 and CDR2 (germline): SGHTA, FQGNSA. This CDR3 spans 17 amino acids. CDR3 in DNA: TGTGCCAGCAGTACGCCTTCTAGCGGGAGATATGACAATGAGCAGTACTTC. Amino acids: CASSTPSSGRYDNEQYF.

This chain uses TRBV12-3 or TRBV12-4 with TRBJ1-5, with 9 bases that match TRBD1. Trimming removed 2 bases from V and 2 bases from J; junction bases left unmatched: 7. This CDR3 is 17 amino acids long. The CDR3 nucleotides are TGTGCCAGCAGTTTACTGGGGACAGGGAGTGGCAATCAGCCCCAGCATTTT. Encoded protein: CASSLLGTGSGNQPQHF.

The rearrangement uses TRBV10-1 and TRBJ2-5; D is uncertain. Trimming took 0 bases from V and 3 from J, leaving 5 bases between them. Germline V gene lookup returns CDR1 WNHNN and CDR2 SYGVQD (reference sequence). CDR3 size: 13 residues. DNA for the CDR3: TGCGCCAGCAGTGAGTCTCTCGAAGAGACCCAGTACTTC. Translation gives CASSESLEETQYF.

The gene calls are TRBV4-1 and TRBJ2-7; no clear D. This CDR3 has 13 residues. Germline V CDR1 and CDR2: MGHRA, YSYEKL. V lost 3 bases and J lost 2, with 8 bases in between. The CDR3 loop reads CASSHGFPYEQYF. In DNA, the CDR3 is TGCGCCAGCAGCCACGGATTCCCCTACGAGCAGTACTTC.

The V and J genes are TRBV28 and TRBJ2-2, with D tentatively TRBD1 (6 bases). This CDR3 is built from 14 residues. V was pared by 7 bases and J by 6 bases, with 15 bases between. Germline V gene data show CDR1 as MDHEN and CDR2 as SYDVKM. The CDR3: CASITSRGPGELFF. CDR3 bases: TGTGCCAGCATAACCTCCAGGGGCCCCGGGGAGCTGTTTTTT.

Written as DNA, the CDR3 is TGTGCCAGCACGAGGGGACAGCAAGCTCGGCAGTACTTC. Translated: CASTRGQQARQYF. The chain joins TRBV28 to TRBJ2-7; 7 bases are shared with TRBD1. Trimming at V came to 7 bases and at J to 9 bases, leaving 12 bases not matched to a gene. From germline, CDR1 is MDHEN and CDR2 SYDVKM. This CDR3 is built from 13 residues.

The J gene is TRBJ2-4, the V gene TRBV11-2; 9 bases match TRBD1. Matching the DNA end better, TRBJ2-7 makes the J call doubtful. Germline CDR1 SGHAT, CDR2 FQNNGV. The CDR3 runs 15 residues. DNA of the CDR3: TGTGCCAGCAGCTTTAACAGGGGGCATGAAAACGAGCAGTACTTC. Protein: CASSFNRGHENEQYF.

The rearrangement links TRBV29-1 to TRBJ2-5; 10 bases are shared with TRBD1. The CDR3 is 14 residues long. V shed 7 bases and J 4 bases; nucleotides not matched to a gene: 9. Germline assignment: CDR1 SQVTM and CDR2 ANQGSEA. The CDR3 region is CSARGGTGAETQYF. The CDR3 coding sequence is TGCAGCGCCCGAGGGGGGACAGGGGCAGAGACCCAGTACTTC.

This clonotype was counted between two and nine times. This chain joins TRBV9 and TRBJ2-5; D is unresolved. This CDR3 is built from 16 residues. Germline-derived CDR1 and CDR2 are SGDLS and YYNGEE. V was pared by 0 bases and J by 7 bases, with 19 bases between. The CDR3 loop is CASSVGTVALDGTQYF. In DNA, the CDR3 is TGTGCCAGCAGCGTAGGCACGGTCGCCTTGGATGGGACCCAGTACTTC.

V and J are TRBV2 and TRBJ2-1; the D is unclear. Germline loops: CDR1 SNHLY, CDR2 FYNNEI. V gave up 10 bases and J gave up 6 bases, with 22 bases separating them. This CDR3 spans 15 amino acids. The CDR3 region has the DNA TGTGCCACCGAAAGACTCACGTCCTTTTCCAATGAGCAGTTCTTC. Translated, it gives CATERLTSFSNEQFF.

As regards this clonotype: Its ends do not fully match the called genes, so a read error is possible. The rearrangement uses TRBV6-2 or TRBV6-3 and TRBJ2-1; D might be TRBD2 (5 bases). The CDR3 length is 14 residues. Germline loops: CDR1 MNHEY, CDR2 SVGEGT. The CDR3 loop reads CASSLSASYDEQFF. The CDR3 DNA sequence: TGTGCCAGCAGCCTTAGCGCCTCCTACGATGAGCAGTTCTTC.

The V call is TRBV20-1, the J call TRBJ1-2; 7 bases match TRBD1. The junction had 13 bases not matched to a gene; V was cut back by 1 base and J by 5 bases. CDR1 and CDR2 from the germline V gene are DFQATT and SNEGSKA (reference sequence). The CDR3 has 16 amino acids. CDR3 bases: TGCAGTGCTAGAGTTCTTACAGGGGTCCCGGGGTATGGCTACACCTTC. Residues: CSARVLTGVPGYGYTF.

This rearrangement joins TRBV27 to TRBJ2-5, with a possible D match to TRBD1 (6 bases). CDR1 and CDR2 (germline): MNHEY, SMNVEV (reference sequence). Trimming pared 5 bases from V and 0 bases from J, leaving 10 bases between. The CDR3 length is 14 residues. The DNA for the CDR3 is TGTGCCAGCAGTACCTGGACAGACCAAGAGACCCAGTACTTC. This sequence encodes CASSTWTDQETQYF.

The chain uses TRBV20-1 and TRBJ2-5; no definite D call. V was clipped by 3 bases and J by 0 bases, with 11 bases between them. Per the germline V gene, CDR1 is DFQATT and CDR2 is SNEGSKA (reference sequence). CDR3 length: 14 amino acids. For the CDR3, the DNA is TGCAGTGCTAGCTCTCTAGGGTACCAAGAGACCCAGTACTTC. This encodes CSASSLGYQETQYF.

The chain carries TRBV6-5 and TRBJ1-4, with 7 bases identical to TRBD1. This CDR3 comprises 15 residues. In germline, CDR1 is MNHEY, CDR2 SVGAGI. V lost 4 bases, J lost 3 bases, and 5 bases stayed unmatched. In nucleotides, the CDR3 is TGTGCCAGCAGTTCACCCGGGACAGCTAATGAAAAACTGTTTTTT. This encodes CASSSPGTANEKLFF.

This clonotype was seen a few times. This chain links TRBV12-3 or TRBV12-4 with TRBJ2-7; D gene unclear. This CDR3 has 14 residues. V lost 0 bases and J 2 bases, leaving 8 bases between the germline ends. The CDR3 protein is CASSLAGSTYEQYF. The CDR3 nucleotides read TGTGCCAGCAGTTTAGCTGGCTCAACCTACGAGCAGTACTTC.

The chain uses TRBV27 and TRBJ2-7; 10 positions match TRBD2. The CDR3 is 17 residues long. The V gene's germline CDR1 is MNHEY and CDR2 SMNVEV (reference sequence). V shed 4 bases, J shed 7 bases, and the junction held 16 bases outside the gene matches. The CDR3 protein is CASSSQSLAGVMHEQYF. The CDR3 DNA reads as TGTGCCAGCAGTTCCCAGTCCCTAGCGGGAGTAATGCATGAGCAGTACTTC.

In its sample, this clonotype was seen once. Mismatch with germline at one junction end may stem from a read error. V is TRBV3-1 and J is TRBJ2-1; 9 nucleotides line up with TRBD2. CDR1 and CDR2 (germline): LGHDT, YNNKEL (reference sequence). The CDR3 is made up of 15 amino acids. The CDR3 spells CAISQSGRSGNEQFF. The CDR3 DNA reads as TGTGCCATCAGCCAGAGCGGGAGGTCCGGGAATGAGCAGTTCTTC.

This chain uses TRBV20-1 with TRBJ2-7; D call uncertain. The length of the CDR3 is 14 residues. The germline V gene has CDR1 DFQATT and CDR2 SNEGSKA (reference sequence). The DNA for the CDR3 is TGCAATGCCCGTCGTGGTATGGGAACTTACGAGCAGTACTTC. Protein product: CNARRGMGTYEQYF.

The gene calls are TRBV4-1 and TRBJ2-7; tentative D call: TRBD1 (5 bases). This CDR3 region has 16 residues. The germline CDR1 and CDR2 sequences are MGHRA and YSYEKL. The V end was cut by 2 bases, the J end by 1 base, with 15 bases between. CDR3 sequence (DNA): TGCGCCAGCAGCCAACAAAAGCGTAAGGGGTCCTACGAGCAGTACTTC. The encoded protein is CASSQQKRKGSYEQYF.

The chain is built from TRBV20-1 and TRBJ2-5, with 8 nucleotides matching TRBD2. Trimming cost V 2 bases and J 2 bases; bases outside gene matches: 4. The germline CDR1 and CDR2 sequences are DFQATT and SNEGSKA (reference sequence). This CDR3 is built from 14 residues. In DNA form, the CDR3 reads TGCAGTGCTAGACGGTTAGCGGGGCAAGAGACCCAGTACTTC. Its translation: CSARRLAGQETQYF.

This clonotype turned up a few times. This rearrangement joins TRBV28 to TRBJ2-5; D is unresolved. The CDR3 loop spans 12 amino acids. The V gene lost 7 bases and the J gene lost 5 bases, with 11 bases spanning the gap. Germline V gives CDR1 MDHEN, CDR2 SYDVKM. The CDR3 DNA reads TGTGCCAGCACGTTGGGCTGGGAGACCCAGTACTTC. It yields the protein CASTLGWETQYF.

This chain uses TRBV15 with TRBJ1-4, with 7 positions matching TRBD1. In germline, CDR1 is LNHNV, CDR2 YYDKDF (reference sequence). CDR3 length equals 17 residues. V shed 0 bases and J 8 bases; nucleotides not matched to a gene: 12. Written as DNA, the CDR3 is TGTGCCACCAGCAGAGATCCCTACAGGGGTATAAAGGAAAAACTGTTTTTT. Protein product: CATSRDPYRGIKEKLFF. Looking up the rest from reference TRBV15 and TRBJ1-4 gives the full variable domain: DAMVIQNPRYQVTQFGKPVTLSCSQTLNHNVMYWYQQKSSQAPKLLFHYYDKDFNNEADTPDNFQSRRPNTSFCFLDIRSPGLGDTAMYLCATSRDPYRGIKEKLFFGSGTQLSVL.

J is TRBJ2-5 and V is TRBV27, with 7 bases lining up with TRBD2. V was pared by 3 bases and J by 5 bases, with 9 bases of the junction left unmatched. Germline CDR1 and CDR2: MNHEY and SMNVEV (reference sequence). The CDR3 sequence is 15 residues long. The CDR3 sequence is CASSLWQGGRETQYF. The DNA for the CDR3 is TGTGCCAGCAGTTTGTGGCAGGGAGGGCGGGAGACCCAGTACTTC.

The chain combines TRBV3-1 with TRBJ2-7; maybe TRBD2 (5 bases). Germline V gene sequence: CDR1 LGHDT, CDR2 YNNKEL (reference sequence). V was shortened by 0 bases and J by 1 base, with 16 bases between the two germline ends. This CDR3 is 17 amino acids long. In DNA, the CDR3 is TGTGCCAGCAGCCAAGATGTACTGAGGGAGTGGTCCTACGAGCAGTACTTC. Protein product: CASSQDVLREWSYEQYF.

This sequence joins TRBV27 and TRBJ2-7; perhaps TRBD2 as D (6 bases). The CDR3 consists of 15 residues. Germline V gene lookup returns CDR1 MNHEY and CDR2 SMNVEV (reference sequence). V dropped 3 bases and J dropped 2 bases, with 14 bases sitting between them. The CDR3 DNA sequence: TGTGCCAGCAGTTTTTCGGGAGTCCGACCCTACGAGCAGTACTTC. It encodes CASSFSGVRPYEQYF.

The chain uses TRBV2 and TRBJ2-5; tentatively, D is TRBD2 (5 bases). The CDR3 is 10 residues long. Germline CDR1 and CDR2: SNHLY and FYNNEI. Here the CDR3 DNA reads TGTGTCAGTTTTCGGGGGACCCAGTACTTC. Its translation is CVSFRGTQYF.

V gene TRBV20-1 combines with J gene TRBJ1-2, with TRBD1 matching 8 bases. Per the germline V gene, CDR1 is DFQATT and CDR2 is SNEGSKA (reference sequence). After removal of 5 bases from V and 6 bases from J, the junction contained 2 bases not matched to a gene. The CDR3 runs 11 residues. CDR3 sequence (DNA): TGCAGTGCTTGGACAGGGAATGGCTACACCTTC. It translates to CSAWTGNGYTF.

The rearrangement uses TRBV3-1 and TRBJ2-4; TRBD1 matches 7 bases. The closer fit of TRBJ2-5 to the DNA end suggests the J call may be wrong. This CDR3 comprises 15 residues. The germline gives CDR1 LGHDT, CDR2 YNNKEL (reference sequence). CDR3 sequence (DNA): TGTGCCAGCAGCCAGGGGACAGATTATATTGAGACCCAGTACTTC. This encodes CASSQGTDYIETQYF.